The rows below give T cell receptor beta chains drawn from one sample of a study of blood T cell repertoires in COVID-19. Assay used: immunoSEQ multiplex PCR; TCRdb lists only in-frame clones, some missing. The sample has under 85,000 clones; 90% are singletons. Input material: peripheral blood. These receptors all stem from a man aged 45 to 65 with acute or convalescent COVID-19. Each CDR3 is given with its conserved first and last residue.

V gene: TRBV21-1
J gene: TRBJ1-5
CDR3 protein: CASTPMGGGFNQPQHF

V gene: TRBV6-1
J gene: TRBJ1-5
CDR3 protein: CASSEGVRQPQHF

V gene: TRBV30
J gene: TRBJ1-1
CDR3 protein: CAWETGSRTEAFF

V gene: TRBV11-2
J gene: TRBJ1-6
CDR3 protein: CASSLVRFRDSPLHF

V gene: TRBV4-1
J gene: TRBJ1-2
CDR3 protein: CASSPGLGENGYTF

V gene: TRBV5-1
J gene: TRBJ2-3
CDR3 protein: CASSQAGNTDTQYF

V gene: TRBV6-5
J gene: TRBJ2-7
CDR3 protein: CASSRTGFYEQYF

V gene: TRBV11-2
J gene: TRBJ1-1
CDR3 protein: CASSWDSSVTEAFF

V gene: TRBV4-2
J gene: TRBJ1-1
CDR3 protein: CASSQEGGVLTEAFF

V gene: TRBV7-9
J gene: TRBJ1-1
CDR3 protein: CASPPTGRTGNTEAFF

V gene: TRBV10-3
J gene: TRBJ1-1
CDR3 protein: CAISGATGSVTEAFF

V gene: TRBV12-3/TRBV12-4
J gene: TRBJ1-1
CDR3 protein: CASSLGTEAFF

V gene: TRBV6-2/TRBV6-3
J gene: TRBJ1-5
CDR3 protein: CASSYHQGNQPQHF

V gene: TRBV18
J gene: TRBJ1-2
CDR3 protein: CASSPKTERGYTF

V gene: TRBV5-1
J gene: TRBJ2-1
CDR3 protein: CASGSGLAGGFGEQFF

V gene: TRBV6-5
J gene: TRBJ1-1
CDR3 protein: CASSSRQNTEAFF

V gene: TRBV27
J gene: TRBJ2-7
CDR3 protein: CASSPPLKPYEQYF

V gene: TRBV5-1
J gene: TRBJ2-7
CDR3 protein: CASRVSGTSYEQYF

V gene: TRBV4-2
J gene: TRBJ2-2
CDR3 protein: CASSQAPLASGELFF

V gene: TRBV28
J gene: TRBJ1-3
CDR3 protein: CASSLKGRPTGNTIYF

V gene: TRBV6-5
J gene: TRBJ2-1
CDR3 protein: CASSPTGSYNEQFF

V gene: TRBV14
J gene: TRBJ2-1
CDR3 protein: CASSQGGQGLNEQFF

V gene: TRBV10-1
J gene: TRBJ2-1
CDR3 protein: CASSEPSKRTSSDFFSSYNEQFF

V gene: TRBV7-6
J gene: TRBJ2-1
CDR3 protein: CASSLLYNEQFF

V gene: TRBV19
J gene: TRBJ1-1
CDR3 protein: CASRGQAVNTEAFF

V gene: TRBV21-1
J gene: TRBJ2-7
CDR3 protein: CASSKSDSGSVHEQYF